This TCR beta chain was obtained from a study of cytomegalovirus exposure and HLA in healthy donors (dated by TCRdb to the late 2010s). Regarding the research as a whole: According to a later analysis, the roughly 120 validation repertoires were produced on the same platform as the roughly 700 repertoires of the first cohort. The aim of the study was to test whether cataloging public T cell receptors could identify signatures of past pathogen exposure. Besides the first cohort of around 670 subjects, a separate validation cohort made up of some 110 different subjects was used. High-throughput TCR immunosequencing, statistical association of individual TCRs with disease status, and machine learning were combined to predict cytomegalovirus infection status.

Per the germline V gene (reference sequence), LNHDA is the CDR1 and SQIVND is the CDR2. Its CDR3 holds 15 amino acids, cysteine through phenylalanine. Here the CDR3 DNA is all that survives: 45 bases in frame from base 1. V is reduced by 3 bases and J by 1 base, leaving a spacing of 7 bases between them. The donors were included in the validation cohort of some 110 subjects, a group kept apart from the roughly 700-subject first cohort. Results and caveats for the whole study, not just this receptor: It was suggested by the authors that the approach could potentially be generalized to other disease states and immunological phenotypes. A later analysis had no HLA typing for the validation cohort, so co-occurrence there was scored across all 110 or so repertoires. In the study, 150 to 200 TCR beta chains were listed as associated with cytomegalovirus. A few of the identified cytomegalovirus-associated TCR beta chains were confirmed in vitro to be specific for cytomegalovirus antigens. In both the original and validation cohorts, the classifier was reported to diagnose cytomegalovirus status with high specificity and sensitivity. Across donors, most TCR sequences were observed very rarely, whereas some public TCRs were present in many individuals. A later analysis found that TCRs clustered in the first cohort also tended to co-occur in the 110 or so validation repertoires, with more than 90% of cluster scores above 0.

The library was obtained by the immunoSEQ multiplex PCR assay. Turning to the authors' computational methods: A statistical classification framework was developed to diagnose cytomegalovirus status using the catalog of TCR beta chain sequences. The immuneACCESS repertoire file appears here via TCRdb, limited to in-frame rearrangements. These files lack a portion of the clones; in checked studies, under half of the deficit traces to unresolved V genes, and the cause of the others is not known. The D gene and trimming were derived from the DNA, and the V and J assignments and clone size from that table. The sample profile shows about 200,000 clones; 86% of them were found once. Together, the top ten hold more than 1.4% of the sample. As regards this clone: Its antigen is unknown. No much larger clone is present one base from it, and per-base qualities are unavailable.

Sample: PBMCs. In this chain, TRBV19 is recombined with TRBJ2-6, with the D gene call left open. This TCR derives from a woman younger than 30 in good health and CMV-seronegative. CDR3 reads: CASSILTSGANVLTF. The DNA sequence is given as TGTGCCAGTAGTATCTTAACTTCTGGGGCCAACGTCCTGACTTTC.